This entry lists 30 T cell receptor beta chains sequenced from one sample in a study of cytomegalovirus exposure and HLA in healthy donors. With 60 Vbeta and 13 Jbeta primers, the PCR was carried out. Profiling relied on immunoSEQ multiplex PCR, and the TCRdb table lists in-frame clones only, not all of them. The repertoire holds about 170,000 clones, with approximately 70% as singletons. Sequencing was done on a sample of PBMCs. The receptor set was obtained from a woman under 30 in good health and CMV-seropositive.

This clone was seen a handful of times. The chain recombines TRBV10-3 with TRBJ2-5; possible D gene TRBD2, 5 bases. The V gene lost 2 bases and the J gene lost 5 bases, with 9 bases spanning the gap. The CDR3 is made up of 13 amino acids. The germline CDR1 and CDR2 sequences are ENHRY and SYGVKD. The chain's CDR3 is CAISENTRETQYF. The CDR3 coding sequence is TGTGCCATCAGTGAGAACACTAGGGAGACCCAGTACTTC.

The V call is TRBV11-2, the J call TRBJ1-2, with a weak D call TRBD1 (6 bases). CDR3 length: 12 residues. The germline V and J ends were trimmed by 7 bases and 7 bases, with 13 bases remaining between them. Germline V gene sequence: CDR1 SGHAT, CDR2 FQNNGV. The CDR3 sequence: CASTSGVSGYTF. The CDR3 DNA is TGTGCCAGCACCTCAGGGGTTTCTGGCTACACCTTC.

The V and J genes are TRBV6-6 and TRBJ1-1, with D tentatively TRBD1 (6 bases). Trimming took 4 bases from V and 5 from J, leaving 11 bases between them. Germline V gives CDR1 MNHNY, CDR2 SVGAGI (reference sequence). The CDR3 is 13 residues long. The CDR3 region has the DNA TGTGCCAGCAGTTTAGGGGGTGTGACTGAAGCTTTCTTT. It encodes CASSLGGVTEAFF.

This clone appeared a single time. The chain combines TRBV28 with TRBJ2-6; 8 bases align to TRBD1. The length of the CDR3 is 15 residues. Per germline, CDR1 MDHEN and CDR2 SYDVKM. V trimming: 6 bases; J trimming: 2 bases; junction bases outside the gene matches: 3. As DNA, the CDR3 is TGTGCCAGCAGCTTGACAGGGGCTGGGGCCAACGTCCTGACTTTC. Encoded protein: CASSLTGAGANVLTF.

The chain recombines TRBV7-2 with TRBJ2-7, with unresolved D. The length of the CDR3 is 16 residues. The V end was cut by 1 base, the J end by 2 bases, with 15 bases between. CDR1 and CDR2 (germline): SGHTA, FQGNSA. The CDR3 spells CASSLVLNQPAYEQYF. The CDR3 DNA reads as TGTGCCAGCAGCTTAGTTCTCAATCAACCGGCCTACGAGCAGTACTTC.

In DNA, the CDR3 is TGTGCCAGCAGCGTTCTAGCGGGGGGAGACACAGATACGCAGTATTTT. Protein sequence: CASSVLAGGDTDTQYF. This chain uses TRBV9 with TRBJ2-3; 11 nucleotides match TRBD2. This CDR3 is 16 amino acids long. Germline V gene data show CDR1 as SGDLS and CDR2 as YYNGEE. The V gene end was trimmed by 2 bases and the J gene end by 2 bases; junction bases not matched to a gene: 4.

This clone was counted a single time. The chain carries TRBV4-2 and TRBJ2-5; no firm D call. TRBJ2-7 explains the end of the DNA better; the J call may be wrong. Per the germline V gene, CDR1 is LGHNA and CDR2 is YNFKEQ. CDR3 length equals 13 residues. The CDR3 DNA sequence: TGTGCCAGCAGCCAAGCGGCTAGCTACGAGCAGTACTTC. This codes for CASSQAASYEQYF.

This chain joins TRBV7-8 and TRBJ2-2; 10 bases align to TRBD2. Unmatched junction bases numbered 9, after V lost 5 bases and J lost 0 bases. CDR1 is SGHVS and CDR2 is FQNEAQ in the germline V gene. CDR3 length: 18 residues. The CDR3 nucleotides are TGTGCCAGCAGCCCCCAGCGGGGGGGCCTTGCGAACACCGGGGAGCTGTTTTTT. It specifies CASSPQRGGLANTGELFF.

The chain recombines TRBV7-2 with TRBJ2-3; D ambiguous. The germline gives CDR1 SGHTA, CDR2 FQGNSA. Trimming took 1 base from V and 2 from J, leaving 13 bases between them. CDR3 length equals 16 residues. CDR3 coding DNA: TGTGCCAGCAGCTTAGTCTTGCCTAGTTTCACAGATACGCAGTATTTT. Amino acids: CASSLVLPSFTDTQYF.

A single count supports this clone. This sequence joins TRBV19 and TRBJ2-1; the match to TRBD2 covers 13 bases. The length of the CDR3 is 17 residues. V lost 5 bases to trimming and J lost 0 bases; unmatched junction nucleotides: 4. CDR1 is LNHDA, CDR2 SQIVND, per germline (reference sequence). CDR3 amino acids: CASSPTSGGFSYNEQFF. The CDR3 nucleotides are TGTGCCAGTAGTCCGACTAGCGGGGGGTTCTCCTACAATGAGCAGTTCTTC.

The rearrangement links TRBV18 to TRBJ1-6; 7 nucleotides agree with TRBD1. From germline, CDR1 is KGHSH and CDR2 LQKENI. V gave up 2 bases and J gave up 9 bases; unmatched junction bases: 10. The CDR3 spans 16 residues. CDR3 nucleotide sequence: TGTGCCAGCTCACCAGACAGGGTGGTTGGAGGTTCACCCCTCCACTTT. Translating it yields CASSPDRVVGGSPLHF.

The chain couples TRBV5-1 to TRBJ2-7; 9 bases line up with TRBD1. This CDR3 has 13 amino acids. Germline CDR1 is SGHRS and CDR2 is YFSETQ. The V segment lost 4 bases and the J segment 3 bases; nucleotides outside the gene matches: 2. CDR3 DNA: TGCGCCAGCAGCAGACAGGGGGGCTACGAGCAGTACTTC. The encoded protein is CASSRQGGYEQYF. Using reference TRBV5-1 and TRBJ2-7 for the parts outside the CDR3, the full variable domain is KAGVTQTPRYLIKTRGQQVTLSCSPISGHRSVSWYQQTPGQGLQFLFEYFSETQRNKGNFPGRFSGRQFSNSRSEMNVSTLELGDSALYLCASSRQGGYEQYFGPGTRLTVT.

The J gene is TRBJ2-1, the V gene TRBV7-9; a possible D gene is TRBD1 (6 bases). CDR3 length equals 16 residues. Per germline, CDR1 SEHNR and CDR2 FQNEAQ (reference sequence). V dropped 1 base and J dropped 2 bases, with 12 bases sitting between them. The chain's CDR3 is CASSLGAGAPYNEQFF. CDR3 coding DNA: TGTGCCAGCAGCTTAGGGGCAGGGGCCCCCTACAATGAGCAGTTCTTC.

This sequence joins TRBV6-6 and TRBJ1-5; tentative D call: TRBD1 (6 bases). V was cut by 5 bases and J by 9 bases, with 17 bases left in between. Germline V gene data show CDR1 as MNHNY and CDR2 as SVGAGI (reference sequence). The CDR3 totals 14 residues. In nucleotides, the CDR3 is TGTGCCAGCAGTAAGACTCACCGAGGGGGGCCCCAGCATTTT. Translation: CASSKTHRGGPQHF.

The gene calls are TRBV18 and TRBJ1-1, with 9 bases identical to TRBD1. Per the germline V gene, CDR1 is KGHSH and CDR2 is LQKENI. J was trimmed by 4 bases and V by 6 bases; bases with no gene match: 12. The CDR3 loop spans 16 amino acids. This CDR3 is CASSPATGGLVTEAFF. As DNA, the CDR3 is TGTGCCAGCTCCCCCGCGACAGGGGGGTTGGTCACTGAAGCTTTCTTT.

This chain connects TRBV15 to TRBJ1-5; no clear D gene. V was clipped by 0 bases and J by 6 bases, with 6 bases between them. This CDR3 is built from 13 residues. CDR1 and CDR2 (germline): LNHNV, YYDKDF (reference sequence). CDR3 amino acids: CATSRDKSQPQHF. CDR3 nucleotide sequence: TGTGCCACCAGCAGAGATAAGAGTCAGCCCCAGCATTTT. The full variable domain, with the rest looked up from reference TRBV15 and TRBJ1-5, is DAMVIQNPRYQVTQFGKPVTLSCSQTLNHNVMYWYQQKSSQAPKLLFHYYDKDFNNEADTPDNFQSRRPNTSFCFLDIRSPGLGDTAMYLCATSRDKSQPQHFGDGTRLSIL.

On this clone: A read error may produce the germline difference seen at one junction end. This sequence joins TRBV29-1 and TRBJ1-2; 10 bases line up with TRBD1. This CDR3 spans 12 amino acids. CDR1 is SQVTM and CDR2 is ANQGSEA in the germline V gene. The CDR3 protein is CSVEEAGTGADF. Here the CDR3 DNA reads TGCAGCGTTGAAGAAGCAGGGACAGGGGCCGACTTC.

The chain uses TRBV5-1 and TRBJ1-3; possible D gene TRBD1, 5 bases. The CDR3 contains 15 residues. Trimming pared 4 bases from V and 0 bases from J, leaving 11 bases between. Germline V gene data show CDR1 as SGHRS and CDR2 as YFSETQ. CDR3 nucleotides: TGCGCCAGCAGCGGAGGGGCCTACTCTGGAAACACCATATATTTT. It codes for CASSGGAYSGNTIYF.

This clone was found a few times. The rearrangement links TRBV5-4 to TRBJ2-7; 7 nucleotides agree with TRBD1. The CDR3 spans 14 residues. Germline trimming cut 0 bases from V and 3 bases from J; bases unmatched to any gene: 3. Per germline, CDR1 SGHNT and CDR2 YYREEE (reference sequence). CDR3 sequence (DNA): TGTGCCAGCAGCTTGGAGGCAGGGGGCTACGAGCAGTACTTC. Protein sequence: CASSLEAGGYEQYF.

The table lists this clone with a count of one. This specimen includes other DNA sequences encoding the same CDR3. The CDR3 bases are TGTGCCAGCAGTTACGGAGCTGGTAGTGGCTACACCTTC. Amino acid sequence: CASSYGAGSGYTF. This chain joins TRBV6-5 and TRBJ1-2; D call uncertain. This CDR3 has 13 amino acids. V was clipped by 2 bases and J by 7 bases, with 11 bases between them. The germline V gene has CDR1 MNHEY and CDR2 SVGAGI.

This clone was counted only a few times. The chain employs TRBV7-2 and TRBJ2-7; weak D call: TRBD1 (6 bases). CDR3 size: 14 residues. V lost 0 bases, J lost 3 bases, and 9 bases lay in between. The V gene's germline CDR1 is SGHTA and CDR2 FQGNSA. CDR3 in amino acids: CASSLAGQLYEQYF. The CDR3 DNA is TGTGCCAGCAGCTTAGCAGGACAGCTCTACGAGCAGTACTTC.

The genes are TRBV5-4 and TRBJ1-1, with TRBD1 as a possible D gene (6 bases). This CDR3 has 17 residues. The V end lost 4 bases, the J end lost 0 bases, and 19 bases lay between the germline ends. Germline loops: CDR1 SGHNT, CDR2 YYREEE (reference sequence). The CDR3 DNA sequence: TGTGCCAGCAGCCCGGCGGGGGGGCGCTTTATGAACACTGAAGCTTTCTTT. It encodes CASSPAGGRFMNTEAFF. The variable domain in full, with the rest retrieved from reference TRBV5-4 and TRBJ1-1, is ETGVTQSPTHLIKTRGQQVTLRCSSQSGHNTVSWYQQALGQGPQFIFQYYREEENGRGNFPPRFSGLQFPNYSSELNVNALELDDSALYLCASSPAGGRFMNTEAFFGQGTRLTVV.

V and J are TRBV27 and TRBJ1-3, with 8 bases aligning to TRBD1. The CDR3 has 15 residues. With V trimmed by 5 bases and J by 2 bases, 5 bases remained unmatched. CDR1 and CDR2 (germline): MNHEY, SMNVEV (reference sequence). CDR3 amino acids: CASSEQGGAGNTIYF. The CDR3 coding sequence is TGTGCCAGCAGTGAACAGGGGGGCGCTGGAAACACCATATATTTT.

V gene TRBV7-9 combines with J gene TRBJ2-3; a possible D gene is TRBD1 (6 bases). The germline V gene encodes CDR1 SEHNR and CDR2 FQNEAQ (reference sequence). This CDR3 comprises 15 residues. V lost 4 bases and J lost 4, with 15 bases in between. CDR3: CASSSGAVHADTQYF. Here the CDR3 DNA reads TGTGCCAGCAGCTCAGGGGCCGTACACGCAGATACGCAGTATTTT.

V is TRBV28 and J is TRBJ1-6; the match to TRBD1 covers 11 bases. V lost 6 bases to trimming and J lost 5 bases; unmatched junction nucleotides: 9. The germline CDR1 and CDR2 sequences are MDHEN and SYDVKM. The CDR3 totals 17 residues. CDR3: CASSAPRDRGNNSPLHF. CDR3 bases: TGTGCCAGCAGCGCGCCCCGGGACAGGGGGAATAATTCACCCCTCCACTTT.

This rearrangement joins TRBV7-2 to TRBJ1-1; no reliable D call. Per the germline V gene, CDR1 is SGHTA and CDR2 is FQGNSA. V shed 8 bases and J shed 0 bases, with 10 bases lying between them. CDR3 size: 13 residues. The CDR3 DNA follows: TGTGCCAGCCAGAGACAATTGAACACTGAAGCTTTCTTT. Its translation: CASQRQLNTEAFF.

The chain carries TRBV11-2 and TRBJ1-1; 7 bases are shared with TRBD1. V lost 7 bases, J lost 4 bases, and 3 bases stayed unmatched. Per the germline V gene, CDR1 is SGHAT and CDR2 is FQNNGV. This CDR3 has 12 residues. The CDR3: CASTHRGTEAFF. Written as DNA, the CDR3 is TGTGCCAGCACCCACAGGGGCACTGAAGCTTTCTTT.

This chain connects TRBV7-3 to TRBJ2-5, with a tentative D call TRBD2 (6 bases). The J call is in doubt because the DNA end fits TRBJ2-7 better. Germline V lookup: CDR1 SGHTA, CDR2 FQGTGA. The CDR3 extends over 14 amino acids. Here the CDR3 DNA reads TGTGCCAGCAGCTCACCGGGGACTTCGCCCGAGCAGTACTTC. Translation gives CASSSPGTSPEQYF.

The chain is built from TRBV14 and TRBJ2-1; a weak D match, TRBD2 (5 bases). Germline V gives CDR1 SGHDN, CDR2 FVKESK. V lost 4 bases and J 2 bases, leaving 15 bases between the germline ends. CDR3 length equals 16 residues. CDR3 in DNA: TGTGCCAGCAGCCGCCTAGCCTTCGACGCCTACAATGAGCAGTTCTTC. Protein sequence: CASSRLAFDAYNEQFF.

This chain connects TRBV5-1 to TRBJ2-5; 8 bases match TRBD2. J lost 1 base, V lost 5 bases, and 7 bases had no gene match. CDR3 length: 15 residues. The germline gives CDR1 SGHRS, CDR2 YFSETQ. CDR3 bases: TGCGCCAGCAGAACCGAGCGGGGGCTCCAAGAGACCCAGTACTTC. Translated, it gives CASRTERGLQETQYF.